The rows below give T cell receptor beta chains drawn from one sample of a study of identical twins. In TCRdb, the 5' RACE reads were re-called with MiXCR into one record per CDR3 protein. The table includes roughly 230,000 distinct CDR3 sequences, about 9% detected once. The same data also contributed to another study, on yellow fever vaccine responses in identical twins.

The sequencing sample was made of CD8+ T cells sorted from blood. The receptor source for this set is a woman under 30 in good health. Both conserved end residues are part of each CDR3. The D gene is left open where the match is weak. Only part of the rows carry a size: once, few, many, or a class if the clone is expanded.

>TRBV27|-|-|TRBJ2-5
CASSFALTWETQYF
TGTGCCAGCAGTTTCGCCCTTACCTGGGAGACCCAGTACTTC
>TRBV10-3|few|TRBD1|TRBJ2-1
CAIPGQGRSEQFF
TGTGCCATCCCGGGACAGGGTCGGAGTGAGCAGTTCTTC
>TRBV7-9|few|-|TRBJ2-1
CASSLASSPGDLNEQFF
TGTGCCAGCAGCTTAGCGAGTAGCCCGGGGGATCTCAATGAGCAGTTCTTC
>TRBV30|-|-|TRBJ2-7
CAWSLGTLAYEQYF
TGTGCCTGGTCCCTTGGGACACTCGCCTACGAGCAGTACTTC
>TRBV20-1|few|-|TRBJ2-5
CSARDLMIGAQYF
TGCAGTGCTAGAGATTTGATGATCGGGGCCCAGTACTTC
>TRBV20-1|many|-|TRBJ1-1
CSARTLGDTEAFF
TGCAGTGCTAGGACGCTTGGAGACACTGAAGCTTTCTTT
>TRBV19|-|TRBD1|TRBJ1-1
CASSTWDSMNTEAFF
TGTGCCAGTAGTACTTGGGACAGTATGAACACTGAAGCTTTCTTT
>TRBV27|few|-|TRBJ2-7
CASSIGGSYEQYF
TGTGCCAGCAGTATAGGGGGCTCCTACGAGCAGTACTTC
>TRBV7-2|few|-|TRBJ2-3
CASSLRPGADTQYF
TGTGCCAGCAGCTTAAGGCCCGGAGCGGATACGCAGTATTTT
>TRBV20-1|-|TRBD1|TRBJ2-7
CSAAQRDRQYEQYF
TGCAGTGCTGCCCAAAGGGACAGGCAATACGAGCAGTACTTC
>TRBV30|-|-|TRBJ2-2
CAGWGKTGELFF
TGTGCAGGTTGGGGAAAGACCGGGGAGCTGTTTTTT
>TRBV20-1|few|TRBD1|TRBJ2-7
CSARDRTGASYEQYF
TGCAGTGCTAGAGATCGCACAGGGGCGTCCTACGAGCAGTACTTC
>TRBV29-1|many|TRBD1|TRBJ2-7
CSVEDLGQGAEQYF
TGCAGCGTTGAAGATCTGGGACAGGGAGCCGAGCAGTACTTC
>TRBV12-3/TRBV12-4|-|-|TRBJ2-3
CASSLVVGTDTQYF
TGTGCCAGCAGTTTAGTGGTTGGGACAGATACGCAGTATTTT
>TRBV15|few|TRBD2|TRBJ2-7
CATSRGLAGAYEQYF
TGTGCCACCAGCAGAGGACTAGCGGGGGCCTACGAGCAGTACTTC
>TRBV28|few|-|TRBJ2-2
CASSPLVSENTGELFF
TGTGCCAGCAGTCCCCTCGTTTCGGAAAACACCGGGGAGCTGTTTTTT
>TRBV12-3/TRBV12-4|-|-|TRBJ1-2
CASSPNLGTFYGYTF
TGTGCCAGCAGTCCCAATTTAGGGACGTTCTATGGCTACACTTTC
>TRBV9|-|-|TRBJ2-3
CASSEGNPGQMGTDTQYF
TGTGCCAGCAGCGAGGGCAACCCGGGACAAATGGGCACAGATACGCAGTATTTT
>TRBV12-3/TRBV12-4|many|-|TRBJ2-5
CASVHFRETQYF
TGTGCCAGCGTGCATTTCAGAGAGACCCAGTACTTC
>TRBV3-1|many|TRBD1|TRBJ2-4
CASREDRGIQYF
TGTGCCAGCAGAGAAGACAGGGGCATTCAGTACTTC
>TRBV7-2|-|-|TRBJ1-2
CASSLAGDLYGYTF
TGTGCCAGCAGCTTAGCGGGGGACCTCTATGGCTACACCTTC
>TRBV28|few|TRBD1|TRBJ2-2
CASSPIQGVDTGELFF
TGTGCCAGCAGTCCCATACAGGGGGTGGACACCGGGGAGCTGTTTTTT
>TRBV29-1|few|TRBD1|TRBJ2-1
CSVVGTGDYNEQFF
TGCAGCGTTGTTGGGACAGGTGACTACAATGAGCAGTTCTTC
>TRBV7-9|few|-|TRBJ1-5
CASSPGDGSNQPQHF
TGTGCCAGCAGCCCGGGGGACGGTAGCAATCAGCCCCAGCATTTT
>TRBV6-2/TRBV6-3|many|TRBD2|TRBJ2-2
CASSSLAGNTGELFF
TGTGCCAGCAGTTCCCTAGCGGGAAACACCGGGGAGCTGTTTTTT
>TRBV6-6|many|-|TRBJ1-2
CASSYSYGYTF
TGTGCCAGCAGTTACTCGTATGGCTACACCTTC
>TRBV29-1|-|TRBD1|TRBJ1-2
CSVGFEGTGDGYTF
TGCAGCGTTGGTTTCGAAGGGACAGGGGACGGCTACACCTTC
>TRBV6-5|-|TRBD1|TRBJ2-3
CASSYYGQGATDTQYF
TGTGCCAGCAGTTACTACGGACAGGGGGCCACAGATACGCAGTATTTT
>TRBV12-3/TRBV12-4|many|-|TRBJ1-3
CASSNRGSGNTIYF
TGTGCCAGCAGTAATCGAGGGTCCGGAAACACCATATATTTT
>TRBV28|-|-|TRBJ2-7
CASSGPDRGNYEQYF
TGTGCCAGCAGTGGCCCGGACAGAGGGAACTACGAGCAGTACTTC
>TRBV27|many|-|TRBJ2-7
CASSRDPTGNEQYF
TGTGCCAGCAGCCGAGATCCTACAGGGAACGAGCAGTACTTC
>TRBV27|-|-|TRBJ2-7
CASAAGMSSYEQYF
TGTGCCAGCGCCGCGGGGATGAGCTCCTACGAGCAGTACTTC
>TRBV30|-|-|TRBJ2-1
CAWSALDYNEQFF
TGTGCCTGGAGTGCACTAGACTACAATGAGCAGTTCTTC
>TRBV5-8|many|TRBD2|TRBJ2-1
CASSFRGGNEQFF
TGTGCCAGCAGCTTTCGGGGGGGCAATGAGCAGTTCTTC
>TRBV4-1|few|-|TRBJ2-5
CASSQGDDQETQYF
TGCGCCAGCAGCCAAGGAGACGACCAAGAGACCCAGTACTTC
>TRBV4-1|many|TRBD2|TRBJ2-2
CASSQVQGLQNGGELFF
TGCGCCAGCAGCCAAGTCCAGGGACTACAAAATGGCGGGGAGCTGTTTTTT
>TRBV27|-|-|TRBJ1-5
CASGRGSNQPQHF
TGTGCCAGCGGGCGAGGAAGCAATCAGCCCCAGCATTTT
>TRBV21-1|few|-|TRBJ2-7
CASSKAFYEQYF
TGTGCCAGCAGCAAAGCGTTCTACGAGCAGTACTTC
>TRBV9|many|-|TRBJ2-3
CASSRGSTDTQYF
TGTGCCAGCAGCCGCGGGAGCACAGATACGCAGTATTTT
>TRBV29-1|many|TRBD2|TRBJ2-2
CSVGPVLPNRAGGDTGELFF
TGCAGCGTCGGCCCGGTCCTACCGAACCGGGCGGGGGGGGACACCGGGGAGCTGTTTTTT
>TRBV2|-|-|TRBJ2-1
CASHRDTYNEQFF
TGTGCCAGCCACCGGGACACGTACAATGAGCAGTTCTTC
>TRBV20-1|-|-|TRBJ2-5
CSAMDGETQYF
TGCAGTGCTATGGACGGGGAGACCCAGTACTTC
>TRBV7-3|few|-|TRBJ1-2
CASSTTQGDGYTF
TGTGCCAGCAGCACTACACAGGGTGACGGCTACACCTTC
>TRBV7-9|-|-|TRBJ1-1
CASSLTGDSNTEAFF
TGTGCCAGCAGCTTAACAGGAGATTCGAACACTGAAGCTTTCTTT
>TRBV4-3|few|TRBD2|TRBJ2-1
CASSQARGRAGNEQFF
TGCGCCAGCAGCCAAGCTCGAGGGAGGGCCGGTAATGAGCAGTTCTTC
>TRBV29-1|many|-|TRBJ2-1
CSVGGARNEQFF
TGCAGCGTTGGGGGAGCCCGTAATGAGCAGTTCTTC
>TRBV3-1|few|-|TRBJ2-7
CASSPDLAGALSYEQYF
TGTGCCAGCAGCCCAGATCTTGCGGGGGCCTTATCCTACGAGCAGTACTTC
>TRBV11-2|few|-|TRBJ2-7
CASSLAVPYEQYF
TGTGCCAGCAGCTTAGCGGTCCCTTACGAGCAGTACTTC
>TRBV5-5|-|-|TRBJ2-6
CASSLRLALSSGANVLTF
TGTGCCAGCAGCTTACGGCTAGCTCTGAGCTCTGGGGCCAACGTCCTGACTTTC
>TRBV5-5|few|-|TRBJ1-1
CASSLLSLNTEAFF
TGTGCCAGCAGCTTGTTAAGCCTGAACACTGAAGCTTTCTTT